The rows below give T cell receptor beta chains drawn from one sample of a study of Graves' ophthalmopathy and Graves' hyperthyroidism. A single record per CDR3 protein comes from TCRdb applying MiXCR to the multiplex PCR reads. This sample has hundreds of thousands of distinct CDR3 sequences, with over 40% found just once. The sample consisted of peripheral blood. These receptor sequences come from an adult man with Graves' ophthalmopathy. CDR3s include the opening cysteine and the closing phenylalanine or tryptophan. D genes are given only for firm matches. A row's size may be missing; if present it is once, few, many or a size class.

CDR3 DNA: TGTGCCAGCAGCCCCATGGACCGTGCGTCTGGGGCCAACGTCCCGACTTTC
CDR3 protein: CASSPMDRASGANVPTF
D gene: .
V gene: TRBV7-3
J gene: TRBJ2-6
clone size: once

CDR3 DNA: TGTGCCAGCAACCCCATCGGGGCAGGGGTGAACACTGAAGCTTTCTTT
CDR3 protein: CASNPIGAGVNTEAFF
D gene: .
V gene: TRBV7-9
J gene: TRBJ1-1
clone size: many

CDR3 DNA: TGTGCCAGCAGCACTTCCTTAAACACCGGGGAGCTGTTTTTT
CDR3 protein: CASSTSLNTGELFF
D gene: .
V gene: TRBV11-3
J gene: TRBJ2-2
clone size: many

CDR3 DNA: TGTGCCAGCAGTTACTCGAGGGGACCTAGCCACACCGGGGAGCTGTTTTTT
CDR3 protein: CASSYSRGPSHTGELFF
D gene: .
V gene: TRBV10-3
J gene: TRBJ2-2
clone size: .

CDR3 DNA: TGTGCCAGCAGTGAAGGTGGAGAGGACTACACCTTC
CDR3 protein: CASSEGGEDYTF
D gene: .
V gene: TRBV10-3
J gene: TRBJ1-2
clone size: many

CDR3 DNA: TGTGCCAGTAGTATAGTCCCCGATCAGCCCCAGCATTTT
CDR3 protein: CASSIVPDQPQHF
D gene: .
V gene: TRBV19
J gene: TRBJ1-5
clone size: many

CDR3 DNA: TGTGCCAGCAGTTTCCGTGGACGGAAAGATGGCTACACCTTC
CDR3 protein: CASSFRGRKDGYTF
D gene: .
V gene: TRBV12-3/TRBV12-4
J gene: TRBJ1-2
clone size: many

CDR3 DNA: TGTGCCAGCAGTTACTCGAAACAGGGGGCATACACCTTC
CDR3 protein: CASSYSKQGAYTF
D gene: TRBD1
V gene: TRBV10-3
J gene: TRBJ1-2
clone size: few

CDR3 DNA: TGCGCCAGCAGCCAAGTTCCAGGGGGCTCTCATTCACCCCTCCACTTT
CDR3 protein: CASSQVPGGSHSPLHF
D gene: TRBD1
V gene: TRBV5-4
J gene: TRBJ1-6
clone size: .

CDR3 DNA: TGCGCCAGCAGCTCCACTACTTACACCGGGGAGCTGTTTTTT
CDR3 protein: CASSSTTYTGELFF
D gene: .
V gene: TRBV5-1
J gene: TRBJ2-2
clone size: many

CDR3 DNA: TGTGCCAGCAGACCGACAGCCAACGTCCTGGCTTTC
CDR3 protein: CASRPTANVLAF
D gene: .
V gene: TRBV7-9
J gene: TRBJ2-6
clone size: .

CDR3 DNA: TGCGCCAGCAGCCAAGATGGGAGGGCAGGCTATGGCTACACCTTC
CDR3 protein: CASSQDGRAGYGYTF
D gene: .
V gene: TRBV4-3
J gene: TRBJ1-2
clone size: many

CDR3 DNA: TGTGCCAGCAGTTCGGGACAGGGGGTTGCCTACGAGCAGTACTTC
CDR3 protein: CASSSGQGVAYEQYF
D gene: TRBD1
V gene: TRBV12-3/TRBV12-4
J gene: TRBJ2-7
clone size: .

CDR3 DNA: TGTGCCAGCAGTTACCTTAGCGGGAGAGGAGATACGCAGTATTTT
CDR3 protein: CASSYLSGRGDTQYF
D gene: TRBD2
V gene: TRBV6-6
J gene: TRBJ2-3
clone size: .

CDR3 DNA: TGCAGCGTTGAAACGGATGCCTATGGCTACACCTTC
CDR3 protein: CSVETDAYGYTF
D gene: .
V gene: TRBV29-1
J gene: TRBJ1-2
clone size: .

CDR3 DNA: TGCAGTGCTAGAGAAGGACAGGACTACGAGCAGTACTTC
CDR3 protein: CSAREGQDYEQYF
D gene: TRBD1
V gene: TRBV20-1
J gene: TRBJ2-7
clone size: many

CDR3 DNA: TGTGCCACCAGCAGTCTACGGGACAGGGGGCGGCAAGGCTACACCTTC
CDR3 protein: CATSSLRDRGRQGYTF
D gene: TRBD1
V gene: TRBV15
J gene: TRBJ1-2
clone size: .

CDR3 DNA: TGCAGCTTGGATACAGCGGGAGTGCACGAGCAGTACTTC
CDR3 protein: CSLDTAGVHEQYF
D gene: TRBD2
V gene: TRBV29-1
J gene: TRBJ2-7
clone size: .

CDR3 DNA: TGTGCCATCAGTGAGTTTATCGCCCTAAGGGACAAGGAACGGTACTATGGCTACACCTTC
CDR3 protein: CAISEFIALRDKERYYGYTF
D gene: .
V gene: TRBV10-3
J gene: TRBJ1-2
clone size: many

CDR3 DNA: TGTGCCAGCAGTCCAATCACAGATACGCAGTATTTT
CDR3 protein: CASSPITDTQYF
D gene: .
V gene: TRBV7-2
J gene: TRBJ2-3
clone size: once

CDR3 DNA: TGTGCCAGCAGCTTGGTTGTGGACAGCTTGCACTTC
CDR3 protein: CASSLVVDSLHF
D gene: .
V gene: TRBV7-9
J gene: TRBJ2-7
clone size: many

CDR3 DNA: TGCAGCTTCAGGGACAGGGGCTACGAGCAGTACTTC
CDR3 protein: CSFRDRGYEQYF
D gene: TRBD1
V gene: TRBV29-1
J gene: TRBJ2-7
clone size: .

CDR3 DNA: TGTGCCAGCAGTCACAGGGGGCGGCCCTACGAGCAGTACTTC
CDR3 protein: CASSHRGRPYEQYF
D gene: TRBD1
V gene: TRBV27
J gene: TRBJ2-7
clone size: few